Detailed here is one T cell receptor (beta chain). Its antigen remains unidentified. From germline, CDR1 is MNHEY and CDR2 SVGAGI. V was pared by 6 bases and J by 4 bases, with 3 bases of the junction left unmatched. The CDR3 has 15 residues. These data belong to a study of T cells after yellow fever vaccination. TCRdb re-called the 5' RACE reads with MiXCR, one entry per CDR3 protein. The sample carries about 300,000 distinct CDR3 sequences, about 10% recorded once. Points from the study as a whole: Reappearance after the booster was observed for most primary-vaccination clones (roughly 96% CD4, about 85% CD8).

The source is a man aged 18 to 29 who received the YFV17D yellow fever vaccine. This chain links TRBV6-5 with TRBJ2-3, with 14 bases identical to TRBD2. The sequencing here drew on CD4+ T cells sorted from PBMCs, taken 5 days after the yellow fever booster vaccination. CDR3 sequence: CASRPTSGGADTQYF. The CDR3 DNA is TGTGCCAGCAGGCCGACTAGCGGGGGGGCAGATACGCAGTATTTT.